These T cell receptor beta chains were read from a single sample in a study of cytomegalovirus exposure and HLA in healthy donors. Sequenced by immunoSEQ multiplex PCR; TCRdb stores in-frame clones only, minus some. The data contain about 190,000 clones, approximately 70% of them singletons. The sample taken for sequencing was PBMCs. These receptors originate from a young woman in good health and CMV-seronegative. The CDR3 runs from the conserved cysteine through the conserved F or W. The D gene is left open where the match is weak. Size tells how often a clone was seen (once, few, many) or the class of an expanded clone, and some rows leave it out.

cdr3_nt: TGTGCCAGCAGCTCCCGCGGGGCAGGGCACTATGGCTACACCTTC
cdr3_aa: CASSSRGAGHYGYTF
j_call: TRBJ1-2
d_call: .
v_call: TRBV7-2
clone_size: .

cdr3_nt: TGTGCCAGCAGCGTGGCCTGGACTGGAGCTAGCACAGATACGCAGTATTTT
cdr3_aa: CASSVAWTGASTDTQYF
j_call: TRBJ2-3
d_call: .
v_call: TRBV9
clone_size: .

cdr3_nt: TGTGCCAGCAGCGGCGCTCGGGGTAAAAAAAAGCAAGAGACCCAGTACTTC
cdr3_aa: CASSGARGKKKQETQYF
j_call: TRBJ2-5
d_call: .
v_call: TRBV7-6
clone_size: .

cdr3_nt: TGCGCCAGCAGCCAGGTTGGGGGGGTTAATAGGTATGGCTACACCTTC
cdr3_aa: CASSQVGGVNRYGYTF
j_call: TRBJ1-2
d_call: .
v_call: TRBV4-3
clone_size: .

cdr3_nt: TGTGCCACCAGCATCCCGGGACAGACCTACGAGCAGTACTTC
cdr3_aa: CATSIPGQTYEQYF
j_call: TRBJ2-7
d_call: TRBD1
v_call: TRBV15
clone_size: .

cdr3_nt: TGTGCCAGCAGTTCCTGGGACAGAGAAAATGAAAAACTGTTTTTT
cdr3_aa: CASSSWDRENEKLFF
j_call: TRBJ1-4
d_call: TRBD1
v_call: TRBV27
clone_size: few

cdr3_nt: TGTGCCAGCTCAACGGACACGAGCTCTGGAAACACCATATATTTT
cdr3_aa: CASSTDTSSGNTIYF
j_call: TRBJ1-3
d_call: .
v_call: TRBV18
clone_size: .

cdr3_nt: TGTGCCAGCAGTACTATAACCCGGACTAGCGGGAGATACGAGCAGTACTTC
cdr3_aa: CASSTITRTSGRYEQYF
j_call: TRBJ2-7
d_call: TRBD2
v_call: TRBV27
clone_size: .

cdr3_nt: TGTGCCACCCGACTCCGGGCAGGACTAGCGGGGGGGCGCGAGCAGTACTTC
cdr3_aa: CATRLRAGLAGGREQYF
j_call: TRBJ2-7
d_call: TRBD2
v_call: TRBV28
clone_size: .

cdr3_nt: TGTGCCAGCAGCTTGTCGGCCAGGGGGCCTATTTCTGGCTATGGCTACACCTTC
cdr3_aa: CASSLSARGPISGYGYTF
j_call: TRBJ1-2
d_call: TRBD1
v_call: TRBV5-5
clone_size: .

cdr3_nt: TGTGCCAGCAGCTTAAAGGAGGGGGCTGACTATGGCTACACCTTC
cdr3_aa: CASSLKEGADYGYTF
j_call: TRBJ1-2
d_call: TRBD1
v_call: TRBV7-9
clone_size: .

cdr3_nt: TGTGCCAGCAGGGTGAGCGGGGGTGGGACAGATACGCAGTATTTT
cdr3_aa: CASRVSGGGTDTQYF
j_call: TRBJ2-3
d_call: TRBD2
v_call: TRBV2
clone_size: .

cdr3_nt: TGTGCCAGCAACCCGGGGACTAGCGGCCTTTCCTACAATGAGCAGTTCTTC
cdr3_aa: CASNPGTSGLSYNEQFF
j_call: TRBJ2-1
d_call: TRBD2
v_call: TRBV10-3
clone_size: .

cdr3_nt: TGTGCCAGCAGTGAAAGAGGCGGGGGCTTAGAGACCCAGTACTTC
cdr3_aa: CASSERGGGLETQYF
j_call: TRBJ2-5
d_call: .
v_call: TRBV2
clone_size: .

cdr3_nt: TGTGCCAGCAGCAAATTCGCTAACTATGGCTACACCTTC
cdr3_aa: CASSKFANYGYTF
j_call: TRBJ1-2
d_call: .
v_call: TRBV7-9
clone_size: .

cdr3_nt: TGTGCCTGGAGTGTAGTGACAGGATTTCGAGAGACCCAGTACTTC
cdr3_aa: CAWSVVTGFRETQYF
j_call: TRBJ2-5
d_call: .
v_call: TRBV30
clone_size: .

cdr3_nt: TGTGCCAGCAGGCCGGGACTAGCGGGGGGGTCCGAGCAGTTCTTC
cdr3_aa: CASRPGLAGGSEQFF
j_call: TRBJ2-1
d_call: TRBD2
v_call: TRBV6-5
clone_size: .

cdr3_nt: TGTGCCAGCGGTCAATCCGGGACAGATCGAGCTGGCTACACCTTC
cdr3_aa: CASGQSGTDRAGYTF
j_call: TRBJ1-2
d_call: TRBD1
v_call: TRBV6-5
clone_size: .

cdr3_nt: TGTGCCAGCAGCCCCAGCCCGCTAGCGGCCAACAATGAGCAGTTCTTC
cdr3_aa: CASSPSPLAANNEQFF
j_call: TRBJ2-1
d_call: TRBD2
v_call: TRBV9
clone_size: .

cdr3_nt: TGTGCCGGAACAGACCAGCGGGGGTACGAGCAGTACTTC
cdr3_aa: CAGTDQRGYEQYF
j_call: TRBJ2-7
d_call: TRBD2
v_call: TRBV6-5
clone_size: once

cdr3_nt: TGTGCCAGCAGCTTGAACCAGGGCCGGCCGAACACTGAAGCTTTCTTT
cdr3_aa: CASSLNQGRPNTEAFF
j_call: TRBJ1-1
d_call: .
v_call: TRBV11-2
clone_size: .

cdr3_nt: TGTGCCAGCAGTATTGAGGGCGAGTATGGCTACACCTTC
cdr3_aa: CASSIEGEYGYTF
j_call: TRBJ1-2
d_call: .
v_call: TRBV11-2
clone_size: .

cdr3_nt: TGTGCCAGCAGCGTGCAGGGGGTGTTATTTTTT
cdr3_aa: CASSVQGVLFF
j_call: TRBJ2-2
d_call: TRBD1
v_call: TRBV14
clone_size: .